This T cell receptor beta chain is from a study of control samples from healthy donors and cancer patients. Sequenced by immunoSEQ multiplex PCR; TCRdb stores in-frame clones only, minus some. Here the sample spans 120,000 or so clones, roughly 91% being singletons. The sequence derives from a middle-aged man with head and neck cancer. Sequenced input: PBMCs.

CDR3 loop: CASSLQRTDYNEQFF. DNA for the CDR3: TGCGCCAGCAGCCTTCAACGGACAGACTACAATGAGCAGTTCTTC. V is TRBV23-1 and J is TRBJ2-1; tentatively, D is TRBD1 (6 bases). TRBV23-1 is designated an ORF whose function remains uncertain. The CDR3 extends over 15 amino acids. The germline V and J ends were trimmed by 6 bases and 3 bases, with 15 bases remaining between them.